This TCR beta chain was observed in a study of blood T cell repertoires in COVID-19. The CDR3 spans 11 residues. The V end was cut by 8 bases, the J end by 11 bases, with 15 bases between. Germline lookup yields CDR1 MNHEY and CDR2 SVGAGI. Authors' data handling: Amplification from reference gene primers served as the basis for estimated nucleated cell counts. The method was immunoSEQ multiplex PCR; TCRdb's version includes in-frame clones alone and lacks a portion of them. V and J calls and clone size are given by that table; D and trimming were obtained from the DNA. Found here are about 130,000 clones, 88% of them singletons; the top ten hold 10%.

This chain joins TRBV6-5 and TRBJ1-1; D is possibly TRBD1 (6 bases). The material sequenced was peripheral blood. The sequence came from a man over 45 with acute or convalescent COVID-19. CDR3 DNA: TGTGCCAGCTCAGGGGACGAGGTTGCTTTCTTT. Amino acid sequence: CASSGDEVAFF.